This TCR beta chain is drawn from a study of vaccination effects on CD4 cells after COVID-19. Method: immunoSEQ multiplex PCR; TCRdb's copy keeps in-frame clones and lacks some. The sample shows 14,000 or so clones, 72% of them seen only once. V lost 3 bases and J 2 bases, leaving 14 bases between the germline ends. Looked up from germline, CDR1 is DFQATT and CDR2 is SNEGSKA (reference sequence). The CDR3 spans 14 residues. About this clone itself: The antigen is unknown.

Sequencing was preceded by expansion of antigen-specific CD4+ T cells with viral peptide pools in the ViraFEST assay. Following culture for 9 to 11 days, CD4+ T cells were isolated. Each participant received a vaccine that was either BNT162b2 or mRNA-1273, given as two doses. The input for sequencing was CD4+ T cells from PBMCs cultured with SARS-CoV-2 spike peptides, taken after COVID-19 vaccination. This rearrangement joins TRBV20-1 to TRBJ2-7; a possible D gene is TRBD2 (5 bases). The TCR was taken from a human donor who received a COVID-19 vaccine. CDR3 sequence (DNA): TGCAGTGCTAGTACCGTGACGGGGACCTACGAGCAGTACTTC. Protein sequence: CSASTVTGTYEQYF.